The 29 T cell receptor beta chains below come from one sample, sequenced in a study of blood T cell repertoires in COVID-19 (dated by TCRdb to 2020 to 2021). Libraries were built with the immunoSEQ multiplex PCR assay. TCRdb limited this immuneACCESS table to in-frame rearrangements with V and J called. A share of clones is missing; checked studies link under half to unresolved V genes, and the rest is unexplained. The sample records approximately 260,000 clones, 89% of which are singletons. Clones ranked in the top ten supply 2% to 2.5% of the sample. The sample taken for sequencing was peripheral blood. The source is a man aged 50-60 years with acute or convalescent COVID-19.

The chain employs TRBV3-1 (or the pseudogene TRBV3-2) and TRBJ1-5; 7 bases map to TRBD1. In germline, CDR1 is LGHDT, CDR2 YNNKEL (reference sequence). CDR3 length: 14 amino acids. V shed 4 bases and J 2 bases; nucleotides not matched to a gene: 2. The CDR3 region is CASSLGTGNQPQHF. The DNA of the CDR3 is TGTGCCAGCAGCCTGGGGACAGGCAATCAGCCCCAGCATTTT.

The chain is built from TRBV5-1 and TRBJ1-6, with a weak D call TRBD1 (6 bases). CDR3 length: 15 amino acids. V was cut by 0 bases and J by 7 bases, with 11 bases left in between. From germline, CDR1 is SGHRS and CDR2 YFSETQ. This chain's CDR3 is CASSLGDTKNSPLHF. CDR3 DNA: TGCGCCAGCAGCTTGGGGGACACGAAGAATTCACCCCTCCACTTT.

The chain carries TRBV2 and TRBJ2-2, with TRBD2 matching 8 bases. CDR1 and CDR2 (germline): SNHLY, FYNNEI. V shed 8 bases, J shed 2 bases, and the junction held 10 bases outside the gene matches. The CDR3 is 16 residues long. The CDR3 reads CASLVSRGVNTGELFF. CDR3 DNA: TGTGCCAGCCTCGTTTCGCGGGGGGTTAACACCGGGGAGCTGTTTTTT.

The chain joins TRBV6-5 to TRBJ2-7; 7 nucleotides line up with TRBD2. Germline V gene sequence: CDR1 MNHEY, CDR2 SVGAGI. Losses at the gene ends were 4 bases for V and 4 bases for J; bases not matched to a gene: 7. The CDR3 covers 14 residues. DNA for the CDR3: TGTGCCAGCAGTTTACGTCAGGGAGGGTACGAGCAGTACTTC. Translated, it gives CASSLRQGGYEQYF.

The chain joins TRBV5-1 to TRBJ2-1, with TRBD1 matching over 7 bases. Trimming cost V 0 bases and J 7 bases; bases outside gene matches: 1. The CDR3 extends over 13 amino acids. CDR1 is SGHRS and CDR2 is YFSETQ in the germline V gene. This chain's CDR3 is CASSLGQGNEQFF. The CDR3 nucleotides read TGCGCCAGCAGCTTGGGACAGGGAAATGAGCAGTTCTTC.

V is TRBV27 and J is TRBJ1-5, with TRBD1 as a possible D gene (5 bases). Trimming cost V 2 bases and J 0 bases, with 14 bases left between them. The CDR3 totals 17 residues. The V gene's germline CDR1 is MNHEY and CDR2 SMNVEV (reference sequence). The CDR3 here is CASSLQGGTDSNQPQHF. The CDR3 DNA reads TGTGCCAGCAGTTTACAGGGTGGGACTGATAGCAATCAGCCCCAGCATTTT.

The chain is built from TRBV18 and TRBJ2-6, with D possibly being TRBD1 (6 bases). CDR3 length: 18 amino acids. Trimming pared 8 bases from V and 0 bases from J, leaving 20 bases between. From germline, CDR1 is KGHSH and CDR2 LQKENI. In DNA form, the CDR3 reads TGTGCCAGCCCGAACTTCGGGACACTAGACTCTGGGGCCAACGTCCTGACTTTC. The encoded protein is CASPNFGTLDSGANVLTF.

This chain connects TRBV29-1 to TRBJ1-5; 10 bases match TRBD1. Germline V gives CDR1 SQVTM, CDR2 ANQGSEA. V was clipped by 5 bases and J by 15 bases; unmatched bases: 7. The CDR3 extends over 11 amino acids. The CDR3 DNA reads as TGCAGCGTTCCCGGGGACAGGGGCTTGCATTTT. Protein: CSVPGDRGLHF.

The chain links TRBV20-1 to TRBJ1-1; D is undetermined. Germline V gene data show CDR1 as DFQATT and CDR2 as SNEGSKA (reference sequence). This CDR3 has 10 residues. V was pared by 3 bases and J by 3 bases, with 2 bases between. CDR3 region: CSASYTEAFF. DNA of the CDR3: TGCAGTGCTAGCTACACTGAAGCTTTCTTT.

This clone was picked up one time. The V and J genes are TRBV19 and TRBJ1-5; 8 nucleotides align to TRBD1. Per germline, CDR1 LNHDA and CDR2 SQIVND (reference sequence). J was trimmed by 7 bases and V by 6 bases; bases with no gene match: 11. The CDR3 consists of 15 residues. CDR3 sequence (DNA): TGTGCCAGTAGACAGGGGGGAGCATCGGGGCAGCCCCAGCATTTT. Amino acids: CASRQGGASGQPQHF.

The V call is TRBV7-6, the J call TRBJ2-1; 10 bases line up with TRBD2. Germline V gives CDR1 SGHVS, CDR2 FNYEAQ. The CDR3 contains 15 residues. V was pared by 5 bases and J by 4 bases, with 5 bases of the junction left unmatched. The CDR3 DNA reads as TGTGCCAGCAGCCCGGGACTAGCGACTTACAATGAGCAGTTCTTC. Translated: CASSPGLATYNEQFF.

CDR3 protein: CASSRPGRDYGYTF. CDR3 DNA sequence: TGTGCCAGCAGCCGACCGGGGAGGGACTATGGCTACACCTTC. V and J are TRBV5-6 and TRBJ1-2, with D unclear. V shed 4 bases and J shed 3 bases, with 13 bases lying between them. This CDR3 contains 14 residues. Germline CDR1 is SGHDT and CDR2 is YYEEEE.

The V and J genes are TRBV3-1 (or the pseudogene TRBV3-2) and TRBJ1-6; tentative D call: TRBD1 (6 bases). Germline V gives CDR1 LGHDT, CDR2 YNNKEL (reference sequence). The CDR3 has 15 residues. The V and J ends lost 1 base and 7 bases respectively, with 11 bases between them. The CDR3: CASSQVLQGNSPLHF. CDR3 nucleotides: TGTGCCAGCAGCCAAGTCTTACAGGGAAATTCACCCCTCCACTTT.

V usage is TRBV2 and J usage is TRBJ2-7, with a tentative D call TRBD2 (5 bases). V was trimmed by 6 bases and J by 7 bases, leaving 13 bases between them. The CDR3 contains 12 residues. Germline V gene sequence: CDR1 SNHLY, CDR2 FYNNEI. The CDR3 nucleotides read TGTGCCAGCAGGGAGATCCCGGGGGAGCAGTACTTC. It encodes CASREIPGEQYF.

The gene calls are TRBV30 and TRBJ2-3, with TRBD2 identical over 12 bases. CDR1 and CDR2 (germline): GTSNPN, SVGIG (reference sequence). The CDR3 is 14 amino acids. J lost 6 bases, V lost 4 bases, and 5 bases had no gene match. CDR3 sequence (DNA): TGTGCCTGGACCCCCGGGACTAGCGGGGATACGCAGTATTTT. Its translation is CAWTPGTSGDTQYF. Drawing the rest from reference TRBV30 and TRBJ2-3, the complete variable domain is SQTIHQWPATLVQPVGSPLSLECTVEGTSNPNLYWYRQAAGRGLQLLFYSVGIGQISSEVPQNLSASRPQDRQFILSSKKLLLSDSGFYLCAWTPGTSGDTQYFGPGTRLTVL.

This rearrangement joins TRBV6-5 to TRBJ1-3, with D perhaps matching TRBD1 (5 bases). Germline V CDR1 and CDR2: MNHEY, SVGAGI. V was trimmed by 0 bases and J by 4 bases, leaving 13 bases between them. The CDR3 sequence is 16 residues long. The CDR3: CASSYSVWGPGNTIYF. The CDR3 coding sequence is TGTGCCAGCAGTTACTCCGTGTGGGGCCCCGGAAACACCATATATTTT.

This clone was observed once. The chain joins TRBV12-5 to TRBJ1-1; D is possibly TRBD1 (5 bases). The CDR3 runs to 15 residues. Per the germline V gene, CDR1 is LGHNT and CDR2 is FRNRAP. Trimming shortened V by 0 bases and J by 4 bases, and 12 bases separated the two germline ends. The CDR3 DNA follows: TGTGCTAGTGGTTTGGTAGGGGTCGGAGCCACTGAAGCTTTCTTT. The encoded protein is CASGLVGVGATEAFF.

The chain is built from TRBV18 and TRBJ1-3, with TRBD1 identical over 8 bases. Trimming at V came to 3 bases and at J to 7 bases, leaving 5 bases not matched to a gene. The CDR3 sequence is 14 residues long. The V gene's germline CDR1 is KGHSH and CDR2 LQKENI. CDR3 residues: CASSPLDRENTIYF. DNA for the CDR3: TGTGCCAGCTCACCCTTGGACAGGGAGAACACCATATATTTT. Full variable domain (missing parts from reference TRBV18 and TRBJ1-3): NAGVMQNPRHLVRRRGQEARLRCSPMKGHSHVYWYRQLPEEGLKFMVYLQKENIIDESGMPKERFSAEFPKEGPSILRIQQVVRGDSAAYFCASSPLDRENTIYFGEGSWLTVV.

The V gene is TRBV18, the J gene TRBJ1-6; D unclear. Germline CDR1 and CDR2: KGHSH and LQKENI. The CDR3 has 15 amino acids. Trimming removed 5 bases from V and 8 bases from J, with 16 bases in between. The CDR3 reads CASSGSHALDSPLHF. The CDR3 nucleotides read TGTGCCAGCTCAGGTTCCCACGCGTTAGATTCACCCCTCCACTTT.

This chain's CDR3 is CASSVSGAGETQYF. CDR3 bases: TGTGCCAGCAGCGTCTCCGGGGCGGGGGAGACCCAGTACTTC. V gene TRBV9 combines with J gene TRBJ2-5; D is possibly TRBD2 (6 bases). The germline V and J ends were trimmed by 2 bases and 5 bases, with 13 bases remaining between them. The V gene's germline CDR1 is SGDLS and CDR2 YYNGEE. The length of the CDR3 is 14 residues.

This clone was observed once. This sequence joins TRBV15 and TRBJ1-3; a weak D match, TRBD1 (5 bases). V was pared by 7 bases and J by 4 bases, with 14 bases between. Germline V CDR1 and CDR2: LNHNV, YYDKDF (reference sequence). The CDR3 has 14 residues. CDR3 region: CATTSGLGGNTIYF. For the CDR3, the DNA is TGTGCCACCACCTCAGGGCTCGGAGGAAACACCATATATTTT.

This clone was recorded once. V usage is TRBV6-5 and J usage is TRBJ1-5, with D unclear. CDR3 length equals 15 residues. The V gene's germline CDR1 is MNHEY and CDR2 SVGAGI. The V gene lost 6 bases and the J gene lost 1 base, with 13 bases spanning the gap. CDR3 bases: TGTGCCAGCAGCCAGACTCGGCGAAGCAATCAGCCCCAGCATTTT. It is translated as CASSQTRRSNQPQHF.

In DNA form, the CDR3 reads TGCAGCGTTGACGAACAGCCAAATGAGCAGTTCTTC. The encoded protein is CSVDEQPNEQFF. The genes are TRBV29-1 and TRBJ2-1; unclear D gene. The V and J ends lost 3 bases and 7 bases respectively, with 10 bases between them. CDR3 length equals 12 residues. CDR1 is SQVTM, CDR2 ANQGSEA, per germline.

This clone was counted a few times. The chain uses TRBV9 and TRBJ2-2; 8 bases are shared with TRBD1. The V and J ends lost 4 bases and 6 bases, in that order; junction bases with no gene match: 11. The CDR3 spans 16 residues. Germline values: CDR1 SGDLS, CDR2 YYNGEE. The CDR3 bases are TGTGCCAGCAGCCTCGGACAGGGAGCCTTCGCCGGGGAGCTGTTTTTT. Its translation: CASSLGQGAFAGELFF.

The rearrangement joins TRBV27 to TRBJ1-4; D call uncertain. Germline V gene lookup returns CDR1 MNHEY and CDR2 SMNVEV (reference sequence). Trimming removed 3 bases from V and 0 bases from J, with 8 bases in between. The CDR3 is 15 residues long. The CDR3 DNA is TGTGCCAGCAGTTTGTCAGGCCCAACTAATGAAAAACTGTTTTTT. This sequence encodes CASSLSGPTNEKLFF. Based on the CDR3 plus reference TRBV27 and TRBJ1-4, the full variable domain is EAQVTQNPRYLITVTGKKLTVTCSQNMNHEYMSWYRQDPGLGLRQIYYSMNVEVTDKGDVPEGYKVSRKEKRNFPLILESPSPNQTSLYFCASSLSGPTNEKLFFGSGTQLSVL.

The sample holds a few counts of this clone. The rearrangement uses TRBV5-8 and TRBJ1-6; D unclear. Trimming removed 2 bases at V and 0 bases at J, with 12 bases between. CDR1 and CDR2 (germline): SGHTS, YDEGEE. The CDR3 runs 17 residues. CDR3 loop: CASSFGPLGSYNSPLHF. CDR3 sequence (DNA): TGTGCCAGCAGCTTTGGGCCCTTGGGCTCCTATAATTCACCCCTCCACTTT.

In its sample, this clone was seen many times. The chain has TRBV18 and TRBJ1-3; D is unresolved. From germline, CDR1 is KGHSH and CDR2 LQKENI. V lost 3 bases and J lost 2, with 14 bases in between. This CDR3 has 16 amino acids. CDR3 nucleotides: TGTGCCAGCTCACCGACCGGCGGGCCTGCTGGAAACACCATATATTTT. Residues: CASSPTGGPAGNTIYF. Drawing the rest from reference TRBV18 and TRBJ1-3, the complete variable domain is NAGVMQNPRHLVRRRGQEARLRCSPMKGHSHVYWYRQLPEEGLKFMVYLQKENIIDESGMPKERFSAEFPKEGPSILRIQQVVRGDSAAYFCASSPTGGPAGNTIYFGEGSWLTVV.

The table lists this clone with a count of one. V usage is TRBV11-2 and J usage is TRBJ2-7; a weak D match, TRBD1 (6 bases). Germline CDR1 and CDR2: SGHAT and FQNNGV. Deletions cut 0 bases from V and 12 bases from J, with 12 bases between. The CDR3 extends over 12 amino acids. The CDR3 coding sequence is TGTGCCAGCAGCTTAGAGGGGGCTGATCGGTACTTC. Its protein is CASSLEGADRYF.

The CDR3 reads CASSLAAGGPTYNEQFF. CDR3 in DNA: TGTGCCAGCAGCTTAGCAGCGGGGGGGCCCACCTACAATGAGCAGTTCTTC. The rearrangement uses TRBV7-3 and TRBJ2-1, with TRBD2 identical over 10 bases. J gave up 2 bases and V 2 bases, and 6 bases lay outside the gene matches. CDR3 length equals 17 residues. Germline CDR1 reads SGHTA; CDR2 reads FQGTGA. The whole variable domain, filled in from reference TRBV7-3 and TRBJ2-1, reads GAGVSQTPSNKVTEKGKYVELRCDPISGHTALYWYRQSLGQGPEFLIYFQGTGAADDSGLPNDRFFAVRPEGSVSTLKIQRTERGDSAVYLCASSLAAGGPTYNEQFFGPGTRLTVL.